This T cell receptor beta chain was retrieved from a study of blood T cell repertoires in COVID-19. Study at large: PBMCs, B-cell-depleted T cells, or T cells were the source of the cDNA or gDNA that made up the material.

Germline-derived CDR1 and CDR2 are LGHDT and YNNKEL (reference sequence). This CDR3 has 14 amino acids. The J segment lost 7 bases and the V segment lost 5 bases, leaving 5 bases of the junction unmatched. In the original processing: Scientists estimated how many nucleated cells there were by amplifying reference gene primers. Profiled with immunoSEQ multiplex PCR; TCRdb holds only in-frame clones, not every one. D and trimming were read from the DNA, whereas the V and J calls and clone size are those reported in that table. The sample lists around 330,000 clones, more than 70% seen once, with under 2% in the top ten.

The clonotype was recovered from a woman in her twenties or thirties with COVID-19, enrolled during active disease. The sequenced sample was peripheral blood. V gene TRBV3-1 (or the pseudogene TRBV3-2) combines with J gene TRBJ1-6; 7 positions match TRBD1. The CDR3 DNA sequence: TGTGCCAGCAGCAAGGGACAGAACAATTCACCCCTCCACTTT. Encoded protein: CASSKGQNNSPLHF.